These 6 T cell receptor beta chains share one sample of origin, sequenced in a study of shared clonotypes between healthy human individuals. Naive CD8 cells lacked CD45RO, underwent positive selection for CCR7 and left out terminally differentiated effector memory CD45RA+ cells. Libraries were prepared by immunoSEQ multiplex PCR; TCRdb keeps only in-frame clonotypes and omits some of them. Counted here are about 2.1 million clones, approximately 94% occurring once; the ten biggest clones make up roughly 1.7%. The sample comprised naive CD8+ T cells from PBMCs. The receptors here all came from a man between 18 and 35 years old in good health. Some clones in this sample may be carry-over from other donors' samples.

This chain connects TRBV30 to TRBJ1-6; D uncertain. The CDR3 covers 15 residues. Trimming left V 0 bases short and J 5 bases short, with 11 bases between. Germline V gene sequence: CDR1 GTSNPN, CDR2 SVGIG (reference sequence). The CDR3, as DNA: TGTGCCTGGAGTGTTATCCCCGAGAATAATTCACCCCTCCACTTT. Translating gives CAWSVIPENNSPLHF.

This chain joins TRBV5-1 and TRBJ2-7, with TRBD1 matching 7 bases. V lost 2 bases, J lost 2 bases, and 10 bases stayed unmatched. This CDR3 spans 16 amino acids. In germline, CDR1 is SGHRS, CDR2 YFSETQ. CDR3 coding DNA: TGCGCCAGCAGCTTAAACCGACAGGGTATAACCTACGAGCAGTACTTC. This gives the protein CASSLNRQGITYEQYF. Drawing the rest from reference TRBV5-1 and TRBJ2-7, the complete variable domain is KAGVTQTPRYLIKTRGQQVTLSCSPISGHRSVSWYQQTPGQGLQFLFEYFSETQRNKGNFPGRFSGRQFSNSRSEMNVSTLELGDSALYLCASSLNRQGITYEQYFGPGTRLTVT.

The chain joins TRBV6-1 to TRBJ1-1, with a weak D call TRBD1 (6 bases). CDR1 is MNHNS, CDR2 SASEGT, per germline. The CDR3 loop spans 15 amino acids. Trimming removed 5 bases from V and 5 bases from J, with 18 bases in between. In DNA form, the CDR3 reads TGTGCCAGCAGTAATACCAGGGGCGGAGGGACTGAAGCTTTCTTT. The encoded protein is CASSNTRGGGTEAFF.

The gene calls are TRBV29-1 and TRBJ1-1, with TRBD1 matching over 7 bases. V shed 1 base, J shed 7 bases, and the junction held 6 bases outside the gene matches. The CDR3 spans 13 residues. CDR1 is SQVTM and CDR2 is ANQGSEA in the germline V gene. The CDR3 protein is CSVEGGTAREAFF. CDR3 coding DNA: TGCAGCGTTGAAGGCGGGACAGCCCGTGAAGCTTTCTTT.

This sequence joins TRBV10-3 and TRBJ1-5; D remains unclear. This CDR3 has 14 residues. The germline V and J ends were trimmed by 8 bases and 10 bases, with 21 bases remaining between them. Germline-derived CDR1 and CDR2 are ENHRY and SYGVKD. The DNA of the CDR3 is TGTGCCATCCCTCTTTTCCCTGCCTCGGAACCCCAGCATTTT. Amino acid sequence: CAIPLFPASEPQHF.

The rearrangement links TRBV27 to TRBJ1-2, with TRBD1 matching over 9 bases. CDR1 is MNHEY, CDR2 SMNVEV, per germline (reference sequence). V lost 4 bases to trimming and J lost 3 bases; unmatched junction nucleotides: 9. The CDR3 loop spans 16 amino acids. The CDR3 spells CASSYLNRGPDYGYTF. The DNA for the CDR3 is TGTGCCAGCAGTTACCTTAACAGGGGGCCGGACTATGGCTACACCTTC.